This record looks at one T cell receptor (beta chain) sequence and its context. What it binds is not known. This specimen comes from a study of T cells in localized non-small cell lung cancer. Notes on the study in general: Researchers found a median approximately 55 of the top 100 tumor clones in adjacent lung. T cell clonality was highest in uninvolved adjacent lung, above tumor. Because researchers sequenced only one region of the tumor, heterogeneity is still possible. A raised T cell density in blood coincided with lengthier overall survival.

Measured with immunoSEQ multiplex PCR; TCRdb has only the in-frame clones, and not every one. The data contain under 45,000 clones, roughly 80% of them singletons. The V gene end was trimmed by 2 bases and the J gene end by 8 bases; junction bases not matched to a gene: 4. The CDR3 has 14 amino acids. Germline CDR1 SGHTA, CDR2 FQGNSA. Sequencing used PBMCs, obtained before any cancer treatment. The sequence derives from a man aged 40-75 years with stage II lung adenocarcinoma. The gene calls are TRBV7-2 and TRBJ2-1; 9 bases fit TRBD2. This chain's CDR3 is CASSLRREGYEQFF. CDR3 in DNA: TGTGCCAGCAGCTTACGGCGGGAGGGCTATGAGCAGTTCTTC.